Sequencing of this TCR beta chain was carried out in a study of shared clonotypes between healthy human individuals. The method was immunoSEQ multiplex PCR; TCRdb's version includes in-frame clones alone and lacks a portion of them. Among more than 2,000,000 clones listed, 80% to 95% were seen once. This CDR3 contains 13 residues. The V gene's germline CDR1 is SNHLY and CDR2 FYNNEI. After removal of 7 bases from V and 4 bases from J, the junction contained 6 bases not matched to a gene. V is TRBV2 and J is TRBJ2-7, with 8 bases that match TRBD2. This clonotype originated in a man aged 18-30 years in good health. Some clones in this sample may be carry-over from other donors' samples. Sequencing input: naive CD4+ T cells from PBMCs. Subset meaning: CD45RA+ positively selected. The CDR3 spells CASMAGGLYEQYF. The CDR3 bases are TGTGCCAGCATGGCGGGAGGTCTTTACGAGCAGTACTTC. Filled out from reference TRBV2 and TRBJ2-7, the complete variable domain reads EPEVTQTPSHQVTQMGQEVILRCVPISNHLYFYWYRQILGQKVEFLVSFYNNEISEKSEIFDDQFSVERPDGSNFTLKIRSTKLEDSAMYFCASMAGGLYEQYFGPGTRLTVT.